Following are 29 T cell receptor beta chains from one sample sequenced in a study of T cell changes during pregnancy in multiple sclerosis. TCRdb's table, derived via immunoSEQ multiplex PCR, lists solely in-frame clones and lacks some. The sample consists of about 59,000 clones, around 94% of them appearing once. The sample was CD8+ T cells from peripheral blood mononuclear cells, taken after pregnancy. These receptors came from a female donor with multiple sclerosis, enrolled in a pregnancy study.

The chain carries TRBV27 and TRBJ1-2; 7 nucleotides align to TRBD1. Trimming cost V 0 bases and J 5 bases; bases outside gene matches: 3. Germline lookup yields CDR1 MNHEY and CDR2 SMNVEV (reference sequence). The CDR3 totals 14 residues. The CDR3 protein is CASSLSVTGYGYTF. The CDR3 region has the DNA TGTGCCAGCAGTTTATCGGTGACAGGGTATGGCTACACCTTC.

This rearrangement joins TRBV27 to TRBJ2-7; tentatively, D is TRBD1 (5 bases). The CDR3 loop spans 15 amino acids. V dropped 4 bases and J dropped 0 bases, with 13 bases sitting between them. The germline CDR1 and CDR2 sequences are MNHEY and SMNVEV (reference sequence). The CDR3 DNA reads as TGTGCCAGCAGTTACAGGCTCGAAACCTCCTACGAGCAGTACTTC. This codes for CASSYRLETSYEQYF.

This clone was found once. CDR3: CASSLRGGNTEAFF. The CDR3 DNA sequence: TGTGCCAGCTCACTTCGAGGGGGGAACACTGAAGCTTTCTTT. V is TRBV18 and J is TRBJ1-1, with D possibly TRBD1 on 6 matching bases. This CDR3 comprises 14 residues. Germline V gene sequence: CDR1 KGHSH, CDR2 LQKENI. Trimming took 4 bases from V and 1 from J, leaving 10 bases between them. Supplemented by reference TRBV18 and TRBJ1-1, the full variable domain reads NAGVMQNPRHLVRRRGQEARLRCSPMKGHSHVYWYRQLPEEGLKFMVYLQKENIIDESGMPKERFSAEFPKEGPSILRIQQVVRGDSAAYFCASSLRGGNTEAFFGQGTRLTVV.

This chain uses TRBV4-1 with TRBJ2-5; 8 bases match TRBD2. CDR1 and CDR2 (germline): MGHRA, YSYEKL. The J segment lost 4 bases and the V segment lost 0 bases, leaving 7 bases of the junction unmatched. This CDR3 spans 16 amino acids. CDR3 loop: CASSQEIAGTRETQYF. The CDR3 nucleotides are TGCGCCAGCAGCCAAGAAATAGCGGGAACACGAGAGACCCAGTACTTC.

V gene TRBV2 combines with J gene TRBJ1-1; possibly TRBD1 for D (5 bases). Germline lookup yields CDR1 SNHLY and CDR2 FYNNEI. V was clipped by 6 bases and J by 1 base, with 9 bases between them. The CDR3 extends over 13 amino acids. In nucleotides, the CDR3 is TGTGCCAGCAGGGACACCCCGAACACTGAAGCTTTCTTT. Amino acid sequence: CASRDTPNTEAFF.

The V and J genes are TRBV7-9 and TRBJ1-1; D is uncertain. Germline V gene lookup returns CDR1 SEHNR and CDR2 FQNEAQ (reference sequence). The V end lost 4 bases, the J end lost 0 bases, and 9 bases lay between the germline ends. The CDR3 spans 14 residues. This CDR3 is CASSSTTMNTEAFF. The CDR3 coding sequence is TGTGCCAGCAGCTCGACTACTATGAACACTGAAGCTTTCTTT.

The V and J genes are TRBV9 and TRBJ1-1; D gene ambiguous. From germline, CDR1 is SGDLS and CDR2 YYNGEE. The CDR3 sequence is 13 residues long. V lost 0 bases to trimming and J lost 5 bases, with 8 bases between them. The CDR3 here is CASSVVEGTEAFF. CDR3 coding DNA: TGTGCCAGCAGCGTAGTGGAGGGAACTGAAGCTTTCTTT.

The rearrangement joins TRBV19 to TRBJ2-7; maybe TRBD2 (5 bases). CDR3 length equals 13 residues. The germline V gene has CDR1 LNHDA and CDR2 SQIVND (reference sequence). Trimming cost V 5 bases and J 1 base, with 9 bases left between them. CDR3 bases: TGTGCCAGTAGTTTTCGGGGATCCTACGAGCAGTACTTC. Its protein is CASSFRGSYEQYF.

Judged by abundance, this clone is medium-sized. The V and J genes are TRBV19 and TRBJ1-1; the match to TRBD1 covers 8 bases. CDR1 is LNHDA, CDR2 SQIVND, per germline (reference sequence). After removal of 11 bases from V and 6 bases from J, the junction contained 8 bases not matched to a gene. This CDR3 is built from 12 residues. CDR3 protein: CAVGQGASEAFF. The DNA for the CDR3 is TGTGCCGTAGGGCAGGGGGCCTCTGAAGCTTTCTTT. The whole variable domain, remainder taken from reference TRBV19 and TRBJ1-1, is DGGITQSPKYLFRKEGQNVTLSCEQNLNHDAMYWYRQDPGQGLRLIYYSQIVNDFQKGDIAEGYSVSREKKESFPLTVTSAQKNPTAFYLCAVGQGASEAFFGQGTRLTVV.

V is TRBV27 and J is TRBJ2-1; 8 positions match TRBD2. Per the germline V gene, CDR1 is MNHEY and CDR2 is SMNVEV (reference sequence). CDR3 size: 15 residues. The junction had 4 bases not matched to a gene; V was cut back by 6 bases and J by 0 bases. CDR3: CASSPSGSSYNEQFF. CDR3 DNA sequence: TGTGCCAGCAGCCCTAGCGGGTCCTCCTACAATGAGCAGTTCTTC.

The V call is TRBV19, the J call TRBJ2-4; 11 bases line up with TRBD1. Germline V gene data show CDR1 as LNHDA and CDR2 as SQIVND (reference sequence). This CDR3 comprises 22 residues. With 9 bases clipped from V and 4 bases from J, the junction kept 29 bases outside the gene matches. In DNA form, the CDR3 reads TGTGCCAGCTCCTACTCCAACGGACAGGGGGCATTTTTCGAAACCGGAAAAAACATTCAGTACTTC. Encoded protein: CASSYSNGQGAFFETGKNIQYF.

A single count supports this clone. The chain joins TRBV10-3 to TRBJ2-5; 10 bases are a match to TRBD1. V lost 8 bases and J lost 5; bases outside the gene matches: 8. The length of the CDR3 is 14 residues. Germline lookup yields CDR1 ENHRY and CDR2 SYGVKD. CDR3 nucleotides: TGTGCCATCGCGCCGACAGGGGGCATGGAGACCCAGTACTTC. Its protein is CAIAPTGGMETQYF.

This chain links TRBV19 with TRBJ2-1; D unclear. The CDR3 is 13 residues long. Germline loops: CDR1 LNHDA, CDR2 SQIVND (reference sequence). Trimming pared 3 bases from V and 5 bases from J, leaving 8 bases between. The CDR3 spells CASSIVVNNEQFF. CDR3 DNA: TGTGCCAGTAGTATCGTCGTAAACAATGAGCAGTTCTTC. The full variable domain, rest sourced from reference TRBV19 and TRBJ2-1, is DGGITQSPKYLFRKEGQNVTLSCEQNLNHDAMYWYRQDPGQGLRLIYYSQIVNDFQKGDIAEGYSVSREKKESFPLTVTSAQKNPTAFYLCASSIVVNNEQFFGPGTRLTVL.

The chain couples TRBV6-1 to TRBJ2-3; TRBD1 matches 7 bases. The CDR3 spans 16 residues. The germline gives CDR1 MNHNS, CDR2 SASEGT. The J segment lost 4 bases and the V segment lost 4 bases, leaving 11 bases of the junction unmatched. CDR3 nucleotide sequence: TGTGCCAGCAGTGCCCGGGACAGCCCTTTCGCAGATACGCAGTATTTT. This sequence encodes CASSARDSPFADTQYF.

The V call is TRBV5-1, the J call TRBJ2-1, with 9 bases lining up with TRBD1. The V and J ends lost 0 bases and 0 bases, in that order; junction bases with no gene match: 4. CDR1 is SGHRS, CDR2 YFSETQ, per germline. The CDR3 consists of 17 residues. The CDR3 nucleotides read TGCGCCAGCAGCTTGGAGGGGGGACAGGGCTCCTACAATGAGCAGTTCTTC. This sequence encodes CASSLEGGQGSYNEQFF.

The rearrangement links TRBV5-4 to TRBJ2-7; TRBD1 aligns across 9 bases. Germline loops: CDR1 SGHNT, CDR2 YYREEE (reference sequence). J gave up 3 bases and V 3 bases, and 7 bases lay outside the gene matches. CDR3 length: 15 residues. CDR3 amino acids: CASSWDRANNYEQYF. DNA of the CDR3: TGTGCCAGCAGCTGGGACAGGGCAAACAACTACGAGCAGTACTTC.

The J gene is TRBJ1-2, the V gene TRBV7-3; TRBD1 agrees at 8 bases. V shed 4 bases, J shed 5 bases, and the junction held 6 bases outside the gene matches. The CDR3 loop spans 14 amino acids. CDR1 and CDR2 from the germline V gene are SGHTA and FQGTGA. The CDR3 bases are TGTGCCAGCAGCTCGGGGGACAGGCAATATGGCTACACCTTC. Translating gives CASSSGDRQYGYTF.

This clone was detected once. The chain is built from TRBV30 and TRBJ1-1, with 7 bases aligning to TRBD1. The V and J ends lost 3 bases and 7 bases, in that order; junction bases with no gene match: 2. The germline CDR1 and CDR2 sequences are GTSNPN and SVGIG (reference sequence). The CDR3 sequence is 11 residues long. The CDR3 is CAWSRDSEAFF. CDR3 coding DNA: TGTGCCTGGAGCCGGGACAGTGAAGCTTTCTTT.

The chain recombines TRBV6-5 with TRBJ1-5; 7 bases match TRBD1. There are 14 residues in the CDR3. V dropped 4 bases and J dropped 2; count of bases not matched to a gene: 2. The germline gives CDR1 MNHEY, CDR2 SVGAGI. The CDR3 sequence: CASSSGQGNQPQHF. The CDR3 DNA sequence: TGTGCCAGCAGTTCAGGACAGGGCAATCAGCCCCAGCATTTT.

The chain recombines TRBV21-1 with TRBJ2-7; the table's D call, TRBD2, was not checked against the DNA. TRBV21-1 is classified as a pseudogene. The CDR3 consists of 14 residues. This chain's CDR3 is CASSKDPGAYEQYF. The DNA for the CDR3 is TGTGCCAGCAGCAAAGACCCGGGGGCCTACGAGCAGTACTTC.

This sequence joins TRBV30 and TRBJ1-2; D is ambiguous. Germline V gene data show CDR1 as GTSNPN and CDR2 as SVGIG (reference sequence). This CDR3 has 11 amino acids. Deletions cut 3 bases from V and 4 bases from J, with 6 bases between. CDR3 region: CAWSVSYGYTF. The CDR3 DNA reads as TGTGCCTGGAGCGTGAGCTATGGCTACACCTTC. The full variable domain, with the rest looked up from reference TRBV30 and TRBJ1-2, is SQTIHQWPATLVQPVGSPLSLECTVEGTSNPNLYWYRQAAGRGLQLLFYSVGIGQISSEVPQNLSASRPQDRQFILSSKKLLLSDSGFYLCAWSVSYGYTFGSGTRLTVV.

This clone appeared once. The chain recombines TRBV5-4 with TRBJ2-7, with D tentatively TRBD1 (5 bases). Trimming removed 0 bases from V and 0 bases from J, with 10 bases in between. The CDR3 runs to 15 residues. Germline V CDR1 and CDR2: SGHNT, YYREEE (reference sequence). CDR3 region: CASSLVAGYSYEQYF. The DNA of the CDR3 is TGTGCCAGCAGCTTGGTTGCAGGGTACTCCTACGAGCAGTACTTC.

J is TRBJ1-5 and V is TRBV4-2; maybe TRBD1 (6 bases). CDR3 size: 14 residues. V shed 1 base and J shed 5 bases, with 9 bases lying between them. The germline gives CDR1 LGHNA, CDR2 YNFKEQ. The CDR3 DNA follows: TGTGCCAGCAGCCAAGCCGCAGGGGATCAGCCCCAGCATTTT. This sequence encodes CASSQAAGDQPQHF.

This chain connects TRBV29-1 to TRBJ2-1, with 8 bases that match TRBD2. CDR3 length: 13 amino acids. J gave up 7 bases and V 7 bases, and 9 bases lay outside the gene matches. Looked up from germline, CDR1 is SQVTM and CDR2 is ANQGSEA. The CDR3 DNA reads as TGCAGCGCCTCCCCGGGACTAGTGAATGAGCAGTTCTTC. It is translated as CSASPGLVNEQFF.

The J gene is TRBJ1-5, the V gene TRBV2, with 9 positions matching TRBD1. V shed 4 bases, J shed 9 bases, and the junction held 7 bases outside the gene matches. From germline, CDR1 is SNHLY and CDR2 FYNNEI. CDR3 size: 14 residues. The chain's CDR3 is CASSGGQGSLPQHF. CDR3 nucleotides: TGTGCCAGCAGTGGGGGACAGGGATCGTTGCCCCAGCATTTT.

The gene calls are TRBV27 and TRBJ2-1; D is possibly TRBD2 (5 bases). Germline CDR1 is MNHEY and CDR2 is SMNVEV (reference sequence). V was trimmed by 0 bases and J by 2 bases, leaving 11 bases between them. The CDR3 runs 16 residues. CDR3 nucleotide sequence: TGTGCCAGCAGTTTATCGGGAACGGGGACCTACAATGAGCAGTTCTTC. It specifies CASSLSGTGTYNEQFF.

The V call is TRBV2, the J call TRBJ2-3, with 9 bases that match TRBD2. V gave up 3 bases and J gave up 2 bases; unmatched junction bases: 0. The CDR3 is 14 amino acids. Germline CDR1 SNHLY, CDR2 FYNNEI. CDR3 protein: CASSEGLATDTQYF. CDR3 bases: TGTGCCAGCAGTGAGGGACTAGCCACAGATACGCAGTATTTT.

The gene calls are TRBV27 and TRBJ2-7, with 7 positions matching TRBD1. Germline CDR1 MNHEY, CDR2 SMNVEV (reference sequence). The CDR3 spans 12 residues. Losses at the gene ends were 11 bases for V and 3 bases for J; bases not matched to a gene: 7. The CDR3 protein is CASGQSFYEQYF. In DNA form, the CDR3 reads TGTGCCTCGGGACAGAGCTTCTACGAGCAGTACTTC.

The table lists this clone with a count of one. The V and J genes are TRBV28 and TRBJ1-2; D may be TRBD1 (5 bases). CDR1 and CDR2 (germline): MDHEN, SYDVKM. V dropped 5 bases and J dropped 8 bases, with 21 bases sitting between them. The CDR3 consists of 15 residues. CDR3: CASSLLPRASGGYTF. As DNA, the CDR3 is TGTGCCAGCAGTCTCCTCCCCAGGGCGTCTGGGGGCTACACCTTC.